These T cell receptor beta chains were read from a single sample in a study of regulatory T cells in long-lasting Graves disease. TCRdb itself ran the multiplex PCR reads through MiXCR, one entry per CDR3 protein. The sample yields 600,000 to 850,000 distinct CDR3 sequences, approximately 29% seen once. The source material was peripheral blood mononuclear cells (PBMCs), sampled when the disease was refractory, from a patient treated with antithyroid drugs. Receptor source: a female donor with Graves disease. Each CDR3 is given with its conserved first and last residue. The order of the fields is V gene, J gene, CDR3 protein.

V: TRBV28; J: TRBJ1-3; CDR3: CASTPGGTIYF
V: TRBV28; J: TRBJ2-7; CDR3: CASSLSGIGYEQYF
V: TRBV20-1; J: TRBJ2-5; CDR3: CSASSGRQETQYF
V: TRBV2; J: TRBJ2-6; CDR3: CASKSGASGANVLTF
V: TRBV7-6; J: TRBJ2-5; CDR3: CASSSPTRDETQYF
V: TRBV18; J: TRBJ2-2; CDR3: CASSPRETGELFF
V: TRBV5-1; J: TRBJ2-1; CDR3: CASSTATSGRSDEQFF
V: TRBV6-1; J: TRBJ1-5; CDR3: CASSAGGLSNQPQHF
V: TRBV2; J: TRBJ1-1; CDR3: CASSEASRRARGWTEAFF
V: TRBV5-1; J: TRBJ1-4; CDR3: CASRAGRNPGEKLFF
V: TRBV11-3; J: TRBJ2-1; CDR3: CASSLGGLGVNEQFF
V: TRBV2; J: TRBJ1-4; CDR3: CASRELATNEKLFF
V: TRBV5-4; J: TRBJ1-2; CDR3: CASSQDWGSGGYTF
V: TRBV6-1; J: TRBJ1-2; CDR3: CASRKRAIPSLSYGYTF
V: TRBV5-4; J: TRBJ1-1; CDR3: CASSLMQQNTEAFF
V: TRBV12-3/TRBV12-4; J: TRBJ2-4; CDR3: CASSSPGGALAKNIQYF
V: TRBV12-3/TRBV12-4; J: TRBJ1-1; CDR3: CASSWAADTEAFF
V: TRBV7-9; J: TRBJ2-5; CDR3: CASSPSGGPAGKETQYF
V: TRBV25-1; J: TRBJ2-1; CDR3: CASSYRLNEQFF
V: TRBV20-1; J: TRBJ1-2; CDR3: CSATELYGYTF
V: TRBV3-1; J: TRBJ1-1; CDR3: CASSQGGWAFF
V: TRBV3-1; J: TRBJ1-5; CDR3: CASSPNDNQPQHF
V: TRBV3-1; J: TRBJ2-5; CDR3: CASSRGFQDSLRAQYF
V: TRBV2; J: TRBJ1-2; CDR3: CARGRGNGYTF
V: TRBV9; J: TRBJ1-2; CDR3: CASSGSNNYGYTF
V: TRBV7-3; J: TRBJ1-1; CDR3: CASSAGTYLNTEAFF
V: TRBV6-1; J: TRBJ1-6; CDR3: CASSRRVGSYNSPLHF
V: TRBV11-1; J: TRBJ1-1; CDR3: CASSSGQAGQNTEAFF
V: TRBV2; J: TRBJ2-3; CDR3: CASSDPWGGNWDTDTQYF
V: TRBV30; J: TRBJ2-7; CDR3: CAWSEGGEIYEQYF
V: TRBV19; J: TRBJ1-1; CDR3: CASALTTVNTEAFF
V: TRBV27; J: TRBJ1-5; CDR3: CASSPIGPNQPQHF
V: TRBV18; J: TRBJ1-4; CDR3: CASSPPGSTNEKLFF
V: TRBV20-1; J: TRBJ1-6; CDR3: CSAPGGIARDSPLHF
V: TRBV2; J: TRBJ1-5; CDR3: CASRPGSAGPNQPQHF
V: TRBV18; J: TRBJ1-1; CDR3: CASSPQGNTEAFF
V: TRBV27; J: TRBJ1-2; CDR3: CASSPGHIAYGYTF
V: TRBV12-3/TRBV12-4; J: TRBJ1-2; CDR3: CASRGTGYGYTF
V: TRBV10-3; J: TRBJ1-2; CDR3: CAKSGTANYGYTF
V: TRBV18; J: TRBJ1-6; CDR3: CASSPVEAYNSPLHF
V: TRBV28; J: TRBJ2-5; CDR3: CASSQSTTQYF
V: TRBV5-1; J: TRBJ1-1; CDR3: CASSEMTGSRNTEAFF
V: TRBV28; J: TRBJ1-2; CDR3: CASSPRQTRGSTNYGYTF
V: TRBV28; J: TRBJ1-2; CDR3: CASTSTGTGGLRDSYTF
V: TRBV5-6; J: TRBJ2-7; CDR3: CASSLGGQGLDEQYF
V: TRBV5-5; J: TRBJ1-1; CDR3: CASSLGDRAEAFF
V: TRBV30; J: TRBJ1-2; CDR3: CAWSVGGGYTF
V: TRBV6-1; J: TRBJ2-5; CDR3: CASSEVAGKSETQYF
V: TRBV5-6; J: TRBJ1-4; CDR3: CASSTPLARDSTNEKLFF
V: TRBV12-3/TRBV12-4; J: TRBJ1-2; CDR3: CASSLALGGAPTLNYGYTF
V: TRBV6-1; J: TRBJ2-7; CDR3: CASSGLAGRYEQYF
V: TRBV24-1; J: TRBJ2-3; CDR3: CATSDQQGLTQYF
V: TRBV3-1; J: TRBJ2-7; CDR3: CASSQGTGPATYEQYF
V: TRBV7-9; J: TRBJ2-2; CDR3: CASSGPIGTSGDTGELFF
V: TRBV6-1; J: TRBJ2-1; CDR3: CASSGGQRWNEQFF
V: TRBV11-2; J: TRBJ2-5; CDR3: CASSLGGLAGRTTETQYF
V: TRBV2; J: TRBJ2-2; CDR3: CASSQITSLTGELFF
V: TRBV12-3/TRBV12-4; J: TRBJ1-1; CDR3: CASSFQVTEAFF
V: TRBV7-9; J: TRBJ1-1; CDR3: CASSLRSGGAYTEAFF